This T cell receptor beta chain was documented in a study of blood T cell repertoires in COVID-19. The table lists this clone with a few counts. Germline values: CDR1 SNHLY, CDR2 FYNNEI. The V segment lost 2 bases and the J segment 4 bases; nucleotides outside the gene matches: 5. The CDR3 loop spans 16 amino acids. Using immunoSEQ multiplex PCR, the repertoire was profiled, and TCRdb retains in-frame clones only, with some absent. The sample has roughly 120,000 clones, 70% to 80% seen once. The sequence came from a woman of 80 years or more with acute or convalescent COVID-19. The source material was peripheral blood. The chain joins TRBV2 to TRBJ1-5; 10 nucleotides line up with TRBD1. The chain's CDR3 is CASSEWTGGRNQPQHF. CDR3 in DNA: TGTGCCAGCAGTGAATGGACAGGGGGACGGAATCAGCCCCAGCATTTT.